The clone carrying this T cell receptor beta chain has more than one count but fewer than ten. Its antigen is unknown. The entry originates in a study of early T cells in non-severe SARS-CoV-2 infection. At the level of the study: Unpaired chains resulted from sequencing bulk RNA of unsorted whole blood.

Findings and caveats of the study: Sequences matched to VDJdb favored anti-spike CD8 responses, while private and CD4 specificities were missed.

Unique molecular identifiers were added to individual cDNA molecules. In TCRdb, the 5' RACE reads were re-called with MiXCR into one record per CDR3 protein. This sample has 70,000 to 85,000 distinct CDR3 sequences, with roughly 5.3% found just once. The CDR3 covers 14 residues. Germline V gives CDR1 SGHVS, CDR2 FNYEAQ. The V and J ends lost 0 bases and 7 bases respectively, with 9 bases between them. This TCR derives from an adult who was a healthcare worker with PCR-confirmed SARS-CoV-2 infection or an uninfected control (not recorded which). This chain connects TRBV7-6 to TRBJ2-2; D is possibly TRBD1 or TRBD2 (5 bases each). Material: whole blood, obtained at baseline. DNA of the CDR3: TGTGCCAGCAGCTTAGCGAGAGGGGTCGGGGAGCTGTTTTTT. Encoded protein: CASSLARGVGELFF.